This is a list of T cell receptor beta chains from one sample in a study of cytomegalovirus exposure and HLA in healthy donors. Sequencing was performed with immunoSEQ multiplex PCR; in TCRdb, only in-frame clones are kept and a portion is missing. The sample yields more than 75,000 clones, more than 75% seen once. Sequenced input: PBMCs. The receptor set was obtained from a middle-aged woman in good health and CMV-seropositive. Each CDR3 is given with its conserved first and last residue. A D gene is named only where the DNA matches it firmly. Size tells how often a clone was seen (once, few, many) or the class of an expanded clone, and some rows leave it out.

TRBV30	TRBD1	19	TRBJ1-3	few	CAWTWGATTGGFPRNTIYF	TGTGCCTGGACCTGGGGCGCGACGACAGGGGGCTTTCCGCGAAACACCATATATTTT
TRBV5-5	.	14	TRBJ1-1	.	CASSSHGVGPEAFF	TGTGCCAGCAGCTCGCACGGGGTTGGCCCTGAAGCTTTCTTT
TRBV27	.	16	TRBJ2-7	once	CASSLSGQGYSYEQYF	TGTGCCAGCAGTTTATCGGGGCAGGGTTATTCCTACGAGCAGTACTTC
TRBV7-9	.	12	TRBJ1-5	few	CSSSLDTGTKHF	TGTTCCAGCAGCTTAGATACCGGGACAAAACATTTT
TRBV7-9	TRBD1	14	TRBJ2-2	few	CASSTYRGTGELFF	TGTGCCAGCAGCACCTACAGGGGAACCGGGGAGCTGTTTTTT
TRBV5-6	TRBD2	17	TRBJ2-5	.	CASSLRSSGRALETQYF	TGTGCCAGCAGCCTACGATCTAGCGGGAGGGCCCTAGAGACCCAGTACTTC
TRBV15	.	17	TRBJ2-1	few	CATSRGLGESSYNEQFF	TGTGCCACCAGCAGGGGCCTAGGGGAAAGCTCCTACAATGAGCAGTTCTTC
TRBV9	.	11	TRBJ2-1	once	CASSVANEQFF	TGTGCCAGCAGCGTAGCTAATGAGCAGTTCTTC
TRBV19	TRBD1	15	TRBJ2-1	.	CASRAGAGGPNEQFF	TGTGCCAGTAGAGCCGGGGCAGGGGGTCCCAATGAGCAGTTCTTC
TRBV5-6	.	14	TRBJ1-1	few	CASSFPVVSTEAFF	TGTGCCAGCAGCTTCCCGGTGGTGAGCACTGAAGCTTTCTTT
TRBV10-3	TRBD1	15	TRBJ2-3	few	CAISETGAPTDTQYF	TGTGCCATCAGTGAAACAGGGGCCCCCACAGATACGCAGTATTTT
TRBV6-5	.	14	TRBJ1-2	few	CASSSHNTNYGYTF	TGTGCCAGCAGTTCCCACAATACCAACTATGGCTACACCTTC
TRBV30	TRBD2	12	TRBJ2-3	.	CAWTGGRDTQYF	TGTGCCTGGACGGGGGGTAGGGATACGCAGTATTTT
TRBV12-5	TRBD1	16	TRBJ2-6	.	CASGTDRYSGANVLTF	TGTGCTAGTGGTACGGACAGGTACTCTGGGGCCAACGTCCTGACTTTC
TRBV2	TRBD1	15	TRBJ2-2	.	CASSSARTGGLELFF	TGTGCCAGCAGCTCGGCGCGGACAGGGGGCTTGGAGCTGTTTTTT
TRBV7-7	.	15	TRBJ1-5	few	CASSLVGSSNQPQHF	TGTGCTAGCAGCTTAGTGGGGAGTAGCAATCAGCCCCAGCATTTT
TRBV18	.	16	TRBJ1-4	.	CASSLSTGSASEKLFF	TGTGCCAGCTCACTTTCTACAGGGTCGGCGAGTGAAAAACTGTTTTTT
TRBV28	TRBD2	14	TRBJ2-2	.	CASIAGGKTGELFF	TGTGCCAGCATAGCGGGAGGGAAGACCGGGGAGCTGTTTTTT
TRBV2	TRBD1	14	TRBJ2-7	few	CASSPRDRTYEQYF	TGTGCCAGCAGCCCCCGGGACAGAACCTACGAGCAGTACTTC
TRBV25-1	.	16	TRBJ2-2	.	CASSELGGGNTGELFF	TGTGCCAGCAGTGAATTAGGGGGGGGGAACACCGGGGAGCTGTTTTTT
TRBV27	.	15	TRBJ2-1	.	CASSLIPSSYNEQFF	TGTGCCAGCAGTCTAATACCGAGCTCCTACAATGAGCAGTTCTTC
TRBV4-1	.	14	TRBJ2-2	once	CASSQHSNTGELFF	TGCGCCAGCAGCCAGCACTCGAACACCGGGGAGCTGTTTTTT
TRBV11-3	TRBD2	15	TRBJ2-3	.	CASSLGGGDTDTQYF	TGTGCCAGCAGCTTGGGCGGGGGTGACACAGATACGCAGTATTTT
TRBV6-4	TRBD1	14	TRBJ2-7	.	CASSPGQGSYEQYF	TGTGCCAGCAGCCCGGGACAGGGGTCCTACGAGCAGTACTTC
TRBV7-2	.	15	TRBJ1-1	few	CASSLVATENTEAFF	TGTGCCAGCAGCTTAGTCGCAACAGAGAACACTGAAGCTTTCTTT
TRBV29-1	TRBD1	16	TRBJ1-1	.	CSVRGTGRTVNTEAFF	TGCAGCGTCCGCGGGACAGGTAGGACGGTGAACACTGAAGCTTTCTTT
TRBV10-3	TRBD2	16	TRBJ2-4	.	CAISEGGGVGKNIQYF	TGTGCCATCAGTGAGGGTGGGGGGGTTGGCAAAAACATTCAGTACTTC
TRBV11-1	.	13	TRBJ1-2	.	CASSRDQGYGYTF	TGTGCCAGCAGCCGAGATCAGGGATATGGCTACACCTTC